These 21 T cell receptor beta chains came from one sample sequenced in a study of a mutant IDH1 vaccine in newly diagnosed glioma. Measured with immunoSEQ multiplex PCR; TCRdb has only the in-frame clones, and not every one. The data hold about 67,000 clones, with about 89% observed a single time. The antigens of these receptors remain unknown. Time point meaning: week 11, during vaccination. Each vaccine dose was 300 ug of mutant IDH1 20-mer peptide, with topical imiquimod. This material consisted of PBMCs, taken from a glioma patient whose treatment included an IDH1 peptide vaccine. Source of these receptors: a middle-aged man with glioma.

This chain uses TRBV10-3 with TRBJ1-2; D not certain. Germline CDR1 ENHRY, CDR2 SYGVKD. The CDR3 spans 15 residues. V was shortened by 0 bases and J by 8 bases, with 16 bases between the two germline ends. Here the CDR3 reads CAISESVGITSGYTF. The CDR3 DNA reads TGTGCCATCAGTGAGTCGGTAGGCATCACTTCGGGCTACACCTTC.

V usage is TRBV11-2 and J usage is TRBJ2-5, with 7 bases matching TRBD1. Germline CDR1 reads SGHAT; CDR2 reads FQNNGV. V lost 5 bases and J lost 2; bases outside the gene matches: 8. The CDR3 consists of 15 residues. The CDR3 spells CASSVQTRGQETQYF. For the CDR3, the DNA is TGTGCCAGCAGCGTTCAAACCAGGGGGCAAGAGACCCAGTACTTC.

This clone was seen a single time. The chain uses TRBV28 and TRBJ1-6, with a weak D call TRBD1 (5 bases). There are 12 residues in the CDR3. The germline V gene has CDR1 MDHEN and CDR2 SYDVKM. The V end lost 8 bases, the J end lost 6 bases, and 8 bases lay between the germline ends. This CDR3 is CASGGINSPLHF. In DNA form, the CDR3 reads TGTGCCAGCGGGGGGATTAATTCACCCCTCCACTTT.

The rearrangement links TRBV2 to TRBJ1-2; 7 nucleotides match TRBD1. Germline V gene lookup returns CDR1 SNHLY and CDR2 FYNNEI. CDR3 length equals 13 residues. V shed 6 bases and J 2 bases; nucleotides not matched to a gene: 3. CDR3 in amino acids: CASREGQNYGYTF. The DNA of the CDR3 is TGTGCCAGCAGGGAGGGACAGAACTATGGCTACACCTTC.

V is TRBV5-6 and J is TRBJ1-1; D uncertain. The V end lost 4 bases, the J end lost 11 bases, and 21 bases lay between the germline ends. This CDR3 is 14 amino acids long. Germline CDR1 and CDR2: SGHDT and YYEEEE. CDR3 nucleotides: TGTGCCAGCAGCCCTACTCATTTCGAGGGTCACGCTTTCTTT. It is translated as CASSPTHFEGHAFF.

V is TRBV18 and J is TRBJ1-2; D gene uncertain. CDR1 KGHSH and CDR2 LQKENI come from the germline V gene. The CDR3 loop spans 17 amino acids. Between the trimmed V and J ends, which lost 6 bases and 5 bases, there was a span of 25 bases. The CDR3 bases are TGTGCCAGCTCTCCCCCCGGGAGTCGTAACGGGAGGTATGGCTACACCTTC. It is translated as CASSPPGSRNGRYGYTF.

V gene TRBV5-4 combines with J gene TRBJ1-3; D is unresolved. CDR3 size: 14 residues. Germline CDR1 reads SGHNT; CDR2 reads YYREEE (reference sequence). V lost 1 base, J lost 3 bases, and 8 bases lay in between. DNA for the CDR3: TGTGCCAGCAGCTTGTACGGGGATGGAAACACCATATATTTT. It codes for CASSLYGDGNTIYF.

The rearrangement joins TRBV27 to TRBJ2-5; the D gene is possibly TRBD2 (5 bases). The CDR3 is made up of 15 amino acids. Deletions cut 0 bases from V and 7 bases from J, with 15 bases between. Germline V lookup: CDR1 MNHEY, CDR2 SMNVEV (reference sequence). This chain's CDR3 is CASSLSRAAGWTQYF. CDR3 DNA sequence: TGTGCCAGCAGTTTATCGAGGGCGGCGGGTTGGACCCAGTACTTC.

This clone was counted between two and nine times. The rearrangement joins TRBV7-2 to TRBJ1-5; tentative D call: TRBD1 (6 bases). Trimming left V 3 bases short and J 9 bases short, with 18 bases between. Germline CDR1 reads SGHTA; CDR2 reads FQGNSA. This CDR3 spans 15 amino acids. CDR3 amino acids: CASSLDSGGGRPQHF. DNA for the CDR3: TGTGCCAGCAGCTTGGATTCTGGGGGGGGCCGGCCCCAGCATTTT.

Here the CDR3 DNA reads TGTGCCAGTAGCTCACAGGGCCTGAGGACCACCATATATTTT. Encoded protein: CASSSQGLRTTIYF. This rearrangement joins TRBV19 to TRBJ1-3, with D possibly TRBD1 on 6 matching bases. Germline V gene lookup returns CDR1 LNHDA and CDR2 SQIVND (reference sequence). CDR3 size: 14 residues. Deletions cut 6 bases from V and 9 bases from J, with 18 bases between.

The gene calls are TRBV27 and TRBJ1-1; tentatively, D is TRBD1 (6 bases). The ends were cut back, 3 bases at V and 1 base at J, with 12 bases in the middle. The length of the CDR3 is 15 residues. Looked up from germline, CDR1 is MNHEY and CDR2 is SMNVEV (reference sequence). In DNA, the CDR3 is TGTGCCAGCAGTTTGACAGGTGGAAGGAACACTGAAGCTTTCTTT. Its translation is CASSLTGGRNTEAFF.

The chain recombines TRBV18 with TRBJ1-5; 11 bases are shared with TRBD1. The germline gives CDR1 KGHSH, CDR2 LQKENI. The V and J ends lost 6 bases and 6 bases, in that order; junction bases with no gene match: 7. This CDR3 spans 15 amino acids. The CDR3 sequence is CASSLTGQGGQPQHF. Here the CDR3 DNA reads TGTGCCAGCTCCCTAACGGGACAGGGGGGTCAGCCCCAGCATTTT.

The CDR3 protein is CASSVPSGGPTDTQYF. CDR3 nucleotide sequence: TGCGCCAGCAGTGTTCCCAGCGGGGGGCCCACAGATACGCAGTATTTT. The genes are TRBV10-2 and TRBJ2-3; TRBD2 agrees at 9 bases. Germline loops: CDR1 WSHSY, CDR2 SAAADI. V lost 4 bases and J lost 2; bases outside the gene matches: 7. This CDR3 has 16 amino acids.

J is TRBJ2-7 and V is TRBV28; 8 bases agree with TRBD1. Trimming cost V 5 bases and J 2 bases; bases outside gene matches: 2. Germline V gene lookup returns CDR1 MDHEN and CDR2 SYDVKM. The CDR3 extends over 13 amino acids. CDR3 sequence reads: CASSQGAPYEQYV. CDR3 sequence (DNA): TGTGCCAGCAGTCAGGGGGCGCCCTACGAGCAGTACGTC.

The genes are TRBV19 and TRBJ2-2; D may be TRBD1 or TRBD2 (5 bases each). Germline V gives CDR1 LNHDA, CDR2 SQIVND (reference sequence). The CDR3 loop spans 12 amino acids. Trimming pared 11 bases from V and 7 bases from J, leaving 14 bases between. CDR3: CAVSVGVGELFF. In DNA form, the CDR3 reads TGTGCCGTCTCAGTGGGGGTCGGGGAGCTGTTTTTT.

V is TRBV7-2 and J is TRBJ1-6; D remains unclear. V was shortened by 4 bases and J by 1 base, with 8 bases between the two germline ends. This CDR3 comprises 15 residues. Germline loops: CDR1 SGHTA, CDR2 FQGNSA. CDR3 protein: CASSSPGSYNSPLHF. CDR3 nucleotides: TGTGCCAGCAGCTCGCCGGGGTCCTATAATTCACCCCTCCACTTT.

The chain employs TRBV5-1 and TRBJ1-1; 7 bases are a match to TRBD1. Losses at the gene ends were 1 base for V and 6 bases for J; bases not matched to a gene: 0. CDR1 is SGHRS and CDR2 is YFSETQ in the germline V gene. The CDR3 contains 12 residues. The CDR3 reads CASSLTGAEAFF. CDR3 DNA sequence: TGCGCCAGCAGCTTGACAGGGGCTGAAGCTTTCTTT.

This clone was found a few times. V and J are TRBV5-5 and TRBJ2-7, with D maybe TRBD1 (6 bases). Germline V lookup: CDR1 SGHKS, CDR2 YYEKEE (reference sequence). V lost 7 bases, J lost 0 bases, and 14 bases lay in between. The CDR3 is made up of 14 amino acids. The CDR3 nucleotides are TGTGCCAGCGGTACAGGGTTGAGCTCCTACGAGCAGTACTTC. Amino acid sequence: CASGTGLSSYEQYF. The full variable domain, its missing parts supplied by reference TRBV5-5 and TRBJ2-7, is DAGVTQSPTHLIKTRGQQVTLRCSPISGHKSVSWYQQVLGQGPQFIFQYYEKEERGRGNFPDRFSARQFPNYSSELNVNALLLGDSALYLCASGTGLSSYEQYFGPGTRLTVT.

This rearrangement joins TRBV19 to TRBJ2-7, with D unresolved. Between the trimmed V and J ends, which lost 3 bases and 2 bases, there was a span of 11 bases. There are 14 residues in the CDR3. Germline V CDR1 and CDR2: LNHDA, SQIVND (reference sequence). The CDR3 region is CASSISYRAYEQYF. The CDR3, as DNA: TGTGCCAGTAGTATTTCTTACAGAGCCTACGAGCAGTACTTC.

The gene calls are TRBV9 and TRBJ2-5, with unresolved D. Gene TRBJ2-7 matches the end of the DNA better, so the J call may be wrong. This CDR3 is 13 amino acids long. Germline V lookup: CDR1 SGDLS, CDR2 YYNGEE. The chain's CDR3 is CASSPRGAGEQYF. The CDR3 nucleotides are TGTGCCAGCAGCCCTAGAGGTGCCGGCGAGCAGTACTTC.

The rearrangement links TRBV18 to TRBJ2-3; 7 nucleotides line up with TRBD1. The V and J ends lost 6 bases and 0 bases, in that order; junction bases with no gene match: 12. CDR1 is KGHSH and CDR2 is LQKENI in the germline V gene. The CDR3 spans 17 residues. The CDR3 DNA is TGTGCCAGCTCTAAAATTACTGGGACAGTAAGCACAGATACGCAGTATTTT. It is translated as CASSKITGTVSTDTQYF.